One and the same sample provided the 14 T cell receptor beta chains below, sequenced in a study of circulating and synovial CD4+ cells in juvenile arthritis. Here immunoSEQ multiplex PCR was the method, and the copy in TCRdb shows in-frame clones only, minus some. The table shows 30,000 or so clones, with about 95% occurring only once. Sequencing used CD4+ T cells from blood. These receptor sequences come from a human donor with juvenile idiopathic arthritis.

The genes are TRBV19 and TRBJ2-5; tentatively, D is TRBD2 (7 bases). Germline V gene data show CDR1 as LNHDA and CDR2 as SQIVND (reference sequence). The ends were cut back, 5 bases at V and 2 bases at J, with 21 bases in the middle. This CDR3 is 17 amino acids long. The CDR3 sequence: CASSPGRRGGYQETQYF. The CDR3 nucleotides read TGTGCCAGTAGTCCGGGTCGGAGGGGGGGGTATCAAGAGACCCAGTACTTC.

CDR3 amino acids: CASSSLGLAGQPYEQYF. DNA of the CDR3: TGTGCCAGCAGCTCCTTAGGACTAGCGGGCCAACCCTACGAGCAGTACTTC. This chain joins TRBV7-2 and TRBJ2-7; TRBD2 agrees at 11 bases. Germline V gene data show CDR1 as SGHTA and CDR2 as FQGNSA. This CDR3 comprises 17 residues. V lost 4 bases, J lost 2 bases, and 10 bases stayed unmatched. Full variable domain (outside the CDR3, taken from reference TRBV7-2 and TRBJ2-7): GAGVSQSPSNKVTEKGKDVELRCDPISGHTALYWYRQSLGQGLEFLIYFQGNSAPDKSGLPSDRFSAERTGGSVSTLTIQRTQQEDSAVYLCASSSLGLAGQPYEQYFGPGTRLTVT.

This chain uses TRBV9 with TRBJ2-7, with D tentatively TRBD1 (5 bases). CDR1 is SGDLS and CDR2 is YYNGEE in the germline V gene. The CDR3 loop spans 15 amino acids. V was shortened by 4 bases and J by 2 bases, with 16 bases between the two germline ends. The CDR3 coding sequence is TGTGCCAGCAGCCCGACAGCGAGCCCCACCTACGAGCAGTACTTC. This codes for CASSPTASPTYEQYF. Filled out from reference TRBV9 and TRBJ2-7, the complete variable domain reads DSGVTQTPKHLITATGQRVTLRCSPRSGDLSVYWYQQSLDQGLQFLIQYYNGEERAKGNILERFSAQQFPDLHSELNLSSLELGDSALYFCASSPTASPTYEQYFGPGTRLTVT.

This clone has a single count. This chain links TRBV29-1 with TRBJ2-5; TRBD2 agrees at 7 bases. The trim removed 4 bases at V and 5 bases at J, leaving 16 bases unmatched. Germline V gives CDR1 SQVTM, CDR2 ANQGSEA. This CDR3 comprises 16 residues. CDR3 DNA sequence: TGCAGCGTTGGGGTAGCGGGCCTGAATCCGGGGGAGACCCAGTACTTC. It is translated as CSVGVAGLNPGETQYF. Complete variable domain (other parts from reference TRBV29-1 and TRBJ2-5): SAVISQKPSRDICQRGTSLTIQCQVDSQVTMMFWYRQQPGQSLTLIATANQGSEATYESGFVIDKFPISRPNLTFSTLTVSNMSPEDSSIYLCSVGVAGLNPGETQYFGPGTRLLVL.

This chain uses TRBV9 with TRBJ2-7, with D maybe TRBD2 (6 bases). The CDR3 has 15 amino acids. Deletions cut 0 bases from V and 3 bases from J, with 13 bases between. The germline V gene encodes CDR1 SGDLS and CDR2 YYNGEE. The chain's CDR3 is CASSVAPTGVYEQYF. In nucleotides, the CDR3 is TGTGCCAGCAGCGTAGCCCCTACGGGAGTCTACGAGCAGTACTTC.

V and J are TRBV19 and TRBJ2-7; 7 bases are shared with TRBD1. CDR1 and CDR2 (germline): LNHDA, SQIVND (reference sequence). The CDR3 consists of 14 residues. With 4 bases clipped from V and 2 bases from J, the junction kept 5 bases outside the gene matches. DNA for the CDR3: TGTGCCAGTAGTACCAACAGGGGACCCTACGAGCAGTACTTC. Its protein product is CASSTNRGPYEQYF.

The chain recombines TRBV29-1 with TRBJ1-4; no firm D call. There are 11 residues in the CDR3. V lost 7 bases and J lost 7, with 10 bases in between. Germline V gene lookup returns CDR1 SQVTM and CDR2 ANQGSEA. CDR3 sequence: CSAKLGEKLFF. CDR3 bases: TGCAGCGCGAAACTTGGTGAAAAACTGTTTTTT.

This clone showed up just a few times. The chain is built from TRBV2 and TRBJ2-7; 7 nucleotides align to TRBD1. The junction had 6 bases not matched to a gene; V was cut back by 6 bases and J by 1 base. Germline-derived CDR1 and CDR2 are SNHLY and FYNNEI. The length of the CDR3 is 14 residues. CDR3: CASRLGQSSYEQYF. The CDR3 DNA reads as TGTGCCAGCAGGTTGGGACAGAGTTCCTACGAGCAGTACTTC.

J is TRBJ2-1 and V is TRBV12-5, with TRBD2 matching over 13 bases. The ends lost 5 bases at V and 6 bases at J; junction bases unmatched: 4. The CDR3 consists of 15 residues. Per germline, CDR1 LGHNT and CDR2 FRNRAP. The DNA of the CDR3 is TGTGCTAGTGGTCCGGGACTAGCGGGAACCAATGAGCAGTTCTTC. Its protein product is CASGPGLAGTNEQFF.

A single count supports this clone. The junction differs from germline at one of its ends, possibly a read error. The sample has other DNA sequences that encode this CDR3 too. The chain carries TRBV19 and TRBJ1-6; D uncertain. In germline, CDR1 is LNHDA, CDR2 SQIVND (reference sequence). The CDR3 runs 13 residues. The CDR3 DNA is TGTGCCAGTAGTATAGTAGTAAATTCCCCCCTCCACTTT. Translated: CASSIVVNSPLHF.

V and J are TRBV2 and TRBJ1-2; TRBD1 agrees at 7 bases. This CDR3 contains 11 residues. V was pared by 8 bases and J by 4 bases, with 1 base of the junction left unmatched. Per germline, CDR1 SNHLY and CDR2 FYNNEI. The chain's CDR3 is CASGDSYGYTF. The CDR3, as DNA: TGTGCCAGCGGGGACAGCTATGGCTACACCTTC.

In DNA form, the CDR3 reads TGTGCCAGCAGCCCCGGGGGTAGCACTGAAGCTTTCTTT. Its protein is CASSPGGSTEAFF. This sequence joins TRBV5-4 and TRBJ1-1, with TRBD1 as a possible D gene (5 bases). The CDR3 runs to 13 residues. Trimming cost V 4 bases and J 4 bases, with 11 bases left between them. Per the germline V gene, CDR1 is SGHNT and CDR2 is YYREEE (reference sequence).

J is TRBJ2-7 and V is TRBV11-2, with 7 bases matching TRBD1. Germline-derived CDR1 and CDR2 are SGHAT and FQNNGV. V gave up 5 bases and J gave up 0 bases; unmatched junction bases: 4. The CDR3 runs 14 residues. CDR3 amino acids: CASSPGQLSYEQYF. The CDR3 DNA is TGTGCCAGCAGCCCGGGACAGCTCTCCTACGAGCAGTACTTC.

The V gene is TRBV25-1, the J gene TRBJ1-4; tentative D call: TRBD1 (5 bases). The V gene's germline CDR1 is MGHDK and CDR2 SYGVNS. Trimming cost V 5 bases and J 8 bases, with 15 bases left between them. The CDR3 has 14 amino acids. The CDR3 reads CASSPLAGEEKLFF. The CDR3 bases are TGTGCCAGCAGTCCCTTAGCGGGGGAGGAAAAACTGTTTTTT.